A single sample is the source of the 8 T cell receptor beta chains below, sequenced in a study of T cell responses to AZD1222 COVID-19 vaccine. The protocol was immunoSEQ multiplex PCR, while the TCRdb copy is restricted to in-frame clones and leaves out a portion. The table lists more than 95,000 clones, approximately 93% of them singletons. Material: peripheral blood, obtained on day 0 of AZD1222 vaccination. Receptors originate from an adult in good health.

CDR3 coding DNA: TGTGCCAGCAGCTTAGCCGGACAGGGGAGCTATGGCTACACCTTC. Its protein is CASSLAGQGSYGYTF. The rearrangement links TRBV5-5 to TRBJ1-2; the match to TRBD1 covers 9 bases. Looked up from germline, CDR1 is SGHKS and CDR2 is YYEKEE (reference sequence). The CDR3 contains 15 residues. Unmatched junction bases numbered 6, after V lost 2 bases and J lost 4 bases.

This chain uses TRBV19 with TRBJ2-5; the D gene is possibly TRBD2 (6 bases). V lost 6 bases and J 4 bases, leaving 6 bases between the germline ends. CDR1 and CDR2 from the germline V gene are LNHDA and SQIVND (reference sequence). This CDR3 has 11 amino acids. The CDR3 sequence: CASSGRETQYF. The CDR3 nucleotides read TGTGCCAGTAGCGGGAGAGAGACCCAGTACTTC.

This chain joins TRBV6-2 or TRBV6-3 and TRBJ2-7, with TRBD2 matching 9 bases. The CDR3 totals 15 residues. Trimming removed 2 bases from V and 4 bases from J; junction bases left unmatched: 6. Germline CDR1 reads MNHEY; CDR2 reads SVGEGT. CDR3 DNA sequence: TGTGCCAGCAGTTACGGGCGGGAGGGCTGGTACGAGCAGTACTTC. Its protein is CASSYGREGWYEQYF.

This clone has just one count. The chain joins TRBV2 to TRBJ2-7; the D gene is possibly TRBD2 (6 bases). The germline V gene has CDR1 SNHLY and CDR2 FYNNEI. The CDR3 covers 13 residues. Trimming took 7 bases from V and 0 from J, leaving 10 bases between them. The CDR3 DNA reads as TGTGCCAGCACGGGACTGAGCTCCTACGAGCAGTACTTC. The encoded protein is CASTGLSSYEQYF.

J is TRBJ2-3 and V is TRBV3-1 (or the pseudogene TRBV3-2); 8 positions match TRBD1. Germline V gene sequence: CDR1 LGHDT, CDR2 YNNKEL (reference sequence). The V gene end was trimmed by 1 base and the J gene end by 11 bases; junction bases not matched to a gene: 11. This CDR3 is 15 amino acids long. This CDR3 reads CASSQVRDRFNGQYF. CDR3 nucleotides: TGTGCCAGCAGCCAAGTCCGGGACAGGTTTAACGGGCAGTATTTT.

This chain links TRBV5-1 with TRBJ1-2; D is uncertain. This CDR3 spans 11 amino acids. The V gene lost 2 bases and the J gene lost 8 bases, with 7 bases spanning the gap. Germline V gives CDR1 SGHRS, CDR2 YFSETQ. In nucleotides, the CDR3 is TGCGCCAGCAGCTTTGGTTTCGGCTACACCTTC. It translates to CASSFGFGYTF.

This rearrangement joins TRBV6-5 to TRBJ1-1; perhaps TRBD1 as D (5 bases). V lost 8 bases, J lost 3 bases, and 19 bases lay in between. Germline values: CDR1 MNHEY, CDR2 SVGAGI. This CDR3 comprises 15 residues. CDR3 residues: CASPLTVGVDTEAFF. The CDR3 bases are TGTGCCAGCCCTCTAACGGTAGGGGTTGACACTGAAGCTTTCTTT.

The V and J genes are TRBV28 and TRBJ2-1; D gene uncertain. Deletions cut 5 bases from V and 5 bases from J, with 19 bases between. This CDR3 has 16 amino acids. The germline V gene has CDR1 MDHEN and CDR2 SYDVKM. Here the CDR3 DNA reads TGTGCCAGCAGTCCCCCTGACCCCCCGAAAGACAATGAGCAGTTCTTC. Protein: CASSPPDPPKDNEQFF.